This T cell receptor beta chain was captured by sequencing in a study of shared clonotypes between healthy human individuals. A note on this clone: Antigen: not known.

This CDR3 spans 18 amino acids. Unmatched junction bases numbered 12, after V lost 3 bases and J lost 2 bases. The germline V gene encodes CDR1 SGDLS and CDR2 YYNGEE. Per sorted-subset replicate PCR, input was roughly 200 ng DNA, representing around 29,000 T cell genomes. The data were produced by immunoSEQ multiplex PCR, yet TCRdb's version contains in-frame clones alone and is incomplete. The sample has approximately 810,000 clones; almost 95% are singletons. Selected positively for CCR7 and CD45RO-negative, naive CD8 cells excluded terminally differentiated effector memory CD45RA+ cells. Among the donors, all were Caucasian adults who lived in Nashville, Tennessee. Study-level findings and limits: Memory subsets had estimated richness that was generally smaller than that of naive subsets.

The chain couples TRBV9 to TRBJ2-1; 9 nucleotides align to TRBD2. The origin of this receptor is a man aged 25-45 years in good health. Specimen: naive CD8+ T cells sorted from blood. Here the CDR3 reads CASSGGGLAGATYNEQFF. The CDR3, as DNA: TGTGCCAGCAGCGGGGGCGGGTTAGCGGGAGCTACCTACAATGAGCAGTTCTTC.